The clone carrying this T cell receptor beta chain was seen just once. Specified treatment: about 20 received Ad26.COV2.S at low or high dose, single or two shots; several received placebo; per-sample allocation not given. Each sample was drawn 63 days after the first injection (of vaccine or placebo). This specimen comes from a study of Ad26.COV2.S vaccination and SARS-CoV-2 variants. Study background: The vaccine Ad26.COV2.S was put into the muscle once, or twice with 56 days between.

Germline V gene lookup returns CDR1 LGHNT and CDR2 FRNRAP. The length of the CDR3 is 15 residues. Germline trimming cut 4 bases from V and 10 bases from J; bases unmatched to any gene: 11. Produced via immunoSEQ multiplex PCR; TCRdb's table is partial and in-frame only. The repertoire holds about half a million clones, with 70% to 90% as singletons. The sample in question was peripheral blood, obtained in a trial of Ad26.COV2.S vaccine versus placebo. This TCR came from a person aged 18-60 years who received the Ad26.COV2.S COVID-19 vaccine or a placebo. V and J are TRBV12-5 and TRBJ2-1, with 9 bases aligning to TRBD1. The CDR3 region has the DNA TGTGCTAGTGGTTCGGTGGGCAACACAGGGGGCGAGCAGTTCTTC. As protein: CASGSVGNTGGEQFF.